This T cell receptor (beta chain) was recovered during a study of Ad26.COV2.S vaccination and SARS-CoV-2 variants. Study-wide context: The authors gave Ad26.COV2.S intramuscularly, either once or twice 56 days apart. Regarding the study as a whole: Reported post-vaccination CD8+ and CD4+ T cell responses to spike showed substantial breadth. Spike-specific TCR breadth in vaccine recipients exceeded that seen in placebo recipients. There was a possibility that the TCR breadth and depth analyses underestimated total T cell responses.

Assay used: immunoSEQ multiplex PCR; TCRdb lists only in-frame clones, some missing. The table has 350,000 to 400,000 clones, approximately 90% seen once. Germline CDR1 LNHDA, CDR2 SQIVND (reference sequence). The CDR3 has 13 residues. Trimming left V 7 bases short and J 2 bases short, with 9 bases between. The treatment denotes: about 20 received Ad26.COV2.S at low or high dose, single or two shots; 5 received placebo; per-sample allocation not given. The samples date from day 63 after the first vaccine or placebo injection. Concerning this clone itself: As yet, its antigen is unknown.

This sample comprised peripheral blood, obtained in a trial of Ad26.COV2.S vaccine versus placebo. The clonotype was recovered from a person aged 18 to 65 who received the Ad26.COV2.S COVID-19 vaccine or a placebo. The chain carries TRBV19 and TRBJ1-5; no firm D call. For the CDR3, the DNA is TGTGCCAGTAATATCGAACGCAATCAGCCCCAGCATTTT. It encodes CASNIERNQPQHF.